The source of this T cell receptor (beta chain) is a study of beta chain features in type 1 diabetes. This clone showed up just a few times. Its antigen is currently unknown. Trimming cost V 3 bases and J 5 bases; bases outside gene matches: 6. The germline V gene has CDR1 GTSNPN and CDR2 SVGIG (reference sequence). CDR3 length: 14 amino acids. The investigators reverse transcribed all of the isolated RNA, so they sequenced expressed TCRB transcripts. Method: immunoSEQ multiplex PCR; TCRdb's copy keeps in-frame clones and lacks some. The table has 150,000 to 170,000 clones, 9% to 12% seen once. Whole-study results and caveats: Across all four CD4+ subsets, people with type 1 diabetes showed modestly shorter TCRB CDR3s. Naive, central memory and Treg TCRB repertoires seemed to resemble each other more closely in patients than they did in healthy donors.

Based on CD45RO/CCR7/CD25/CD127/CD95/CD27, CD4+ regulatory, stem cell-like memory, naive and central memory cells were sorted. This sequence was found in a man in his thirties or forties with type 1 diabetes. Sequencing was performed on central memory CD4+ T cells from blood. The chain employs TRBV30 and TRBJ1-5; TRBD1 agrees at 8 bases. The DNA of the CDR3 is TGTGCCTGGAGCTTGGGACAGGCACATCAGCCCCAGCATTTT. Residues: CAWSLGQAHQPQHF.